These 32 T cell receptor beta chains were all obtained from the same sample, sequenced in a study of cytomegalovirus exposure and HLA in healthy donors. Sequenced by immunoSEQ multiplex PCR; TCRdb stores in-frame clones only, minus some. The table has under 150,000 clones, approximately 93% seen once; the top ten hold approximately 0.7%. Sequenced sample: PBMCs. All receptors come from a young man in good health and CMV-seronegative.

The V gene is TRBV7-8, the J gene TRBJ1-5; weak D call: TRBD1 (5 bases). Trimming stripped 5 bases from V and 4 bases from J, with 12 bases between. Germline V lookup: CDR1 SGHVS, CDR2 FQNEAQ. This CDR3 spans 14 amino acids. CDR3 bases: TGTGCCAGCAGCCAGATGGGGGGAAATCAGCCCCAGCATTTT. This encodes CASSQMGGNQPQHF.

The chain has TRBV9 and TRBJ2-5; weak D call: TRBD1 (6 bases). The V and J ends lost 0 bases and 8 bases respectively, with 14 bases between them. The CDR3 consists of 14 residues. The germline gives CDR1 SGDLS, CDR2 YYNGEE. The CDR3 bases are TGTGCCAGCAGCGTAGGGCAGGGGCCCAGTACCCAGTACTTC. Amino acid sequence: CASSVGQGPSTQYF.

V usage is TRBV30 and J usage is TRBJ1-5; possibly TRBD1 for D (5 bases). The CDR3 totals 13 residues. The germline V gene encodes CDR1 GTSNPN and CDR2 SVGIG (reference sequence). The ends were cut back, 0 bases at V and 3 bases at J, with 6 bases in the middle. The CDR3, as DNA: TGTGCCTGGAGTGTAGGGGTCAATCAGCCCCAGCATTTT. Protein: CAWSVGVNQPQHF.

The CDR3 protein is CASSLGGGNSPLHF. DNA for the CDR3: TGCGCCAGCAGCCTAGGGGGGGGTAATTCACCCCTCCACTTT. The chain carries TRBV5-1 and TRBJ1-6, with D possibly being TRBD1 (6 bases). V was shortened by 4 bases and J by 6 bases, with 11 bases between the two germline ends. Germline CDR1 SGHRS, CDR2 YFSETQ. The CDR3 length is 14 residues.

The V call is TRBV15, the J call TRBJ2-5; a possible D gene is TRBD2 (6 bases). This CDR3 is built from 14 residues. V shed 2 bases and J shed 3 bases, with 10 bases lying between them. Germline CDR1 is LNHNV and CDR2 is YYDKDF (reference sequence). The CDR3 here is CATSRYSGEETQYF. DNA of the CDR3: TGTGCCACCAGCAGATACTCGGGGGAAGAGACCCAGTACTTC.

The chain combines TRBV10-3 with TRBJ2-1; 7 positions agree with TRBD2. V was clipped by 11 bases and J by 5 bases; unmatched bases: 9. There are 13 residues in the CDR3. Germline-derived CDR1 and CDR2 are ENHRY and SYGVKD. The CDR3 DNA reads as TGTGCCGTCGGGACTAACAATAACAATGAGCAGTTCTTC. Translated: CAVGTNNNNEQFF.

The V call is TRBV21-1, the J call TRBJ2-7; TRBD1 reflects the table's D call only, with no check against the DNA. TRBV21-1 is shown as a pseudogene. The CDR3 length is 15 residues. The CDR3 spells CASSSGQAGPYEQYV. The CDR3 nucleotides read TGTGCCAGCAGCTCGGGACAGGCCGGCCCCTACGAGCAGTACGTC.

This clone was observed a single time. The CDR3 sequence: CASSGTSGGRRDTQYF. The CDR3 DNA reads as TGTGCCAGCAGTGGGACTAGCGGGGGGAGGAGAGATACGCAGTATTTT. This chain joins TRBV6-1 and TRBJ2-3; 14 nucleotides line up with TRBD2. The germline V gene has CDR1 MNHNS and CDR2 SASEGT. V was pared by 4 bases and J by 5 bases, with 5 bases of the junction left unmatched. The length of the CDR3 is 16 residues.

The rearrangement links TRBV2 to TRBJ2-2; 7 bases fit TRBD1. J lost 4 bases, V lost 6 bases, and 8 bases had no gene match. CDR1 and CDR2 from the germline V gene are SNHLY and FYNNEI. The CDR3 runs to 15 residues. CDR3 amino acids: CASSGPGQPTGELFF. The CDR3 DNA follows: TGTGCCAGCAGCGGACCGGGACAGCCCACCGGGGAGCTGTTTTTT.

The chain carries TRBV15 and TRBJ2-1; D gene unclear. The CDR3 runs to 15 residues. Trimming took off 5 bases at V and 7 bases at J, with 18 bases between the two ends. Germline V CDR1 and CDR2: LNHNV, YYDKDF (reference sequence). Here the CDR3 DNA reads TGTGCCACCAGCTATTATTCAACCGGGTTAAATGAGCAGTTCTTC. Its translation: CATSYYSTGLNEQFF.

This clone came up once. The rearrangement joins TRBV30 to TRBJ1-3, with 8 bases that match TRBD1. Trimming took 3 bases from V and 2 from J; bases not matched to a gene: 3. Germline V gene data show CDR1 as GTSNPN and CDR2 as SVGIG (reference sequence). The CDR3 is made up of 14 amino acids. This CDR3 reads CAWRTGGTGNTIYF. In DNA, the CDR3 is TGTGCCTGGAGAACAGGGGGTACTGGAAACACCATATATTTT.

This clone was found once. The V gene is TRBV7-8, the J gene TRBJ2-3; 7 positions agree with TRBD2. CDR1 is SGHVS, CDR2 FQNEAQ, per germline. V lost 5 bases and J lost 7; bases outside the gene matches: 18. This CDR3 has 17 amino acids. The CDR3, as DNA: TGTGCCAGCAGCCACCCGGAGGGCGGGGGAACATACAATACGCAGTATTTT. Translated: CASSHPEGGGTYNTQYF.

V gene TRBV7-2 combines with J gene TRBJ2-3; 12 positions match TRBD2. Germline CDR1 and CDR2: SGHTA and FQGNSA. The ends lost 6 bases at V and 3 bases at J; junction bases unmatched: 4. This CDR3 has 15 amino acids. This CDR3 is CASRPGTSGTDTQYF. CDR3 coding DNA: TGTGCCAGCAGACCCGGGACTAGCGGGACAGATACGCAGTATTTT.

The chain combines TRBV6-1 with TRBJ2-5; a possible D gene is TRBD1 (5 bases). This CDR3 contains 12 residues. Germline CDR1 and CDR2: MNHNS and SASEGT. V was trimmed by 7 bases and J by 7 bases, leaving 13 bases between them. The CDR3 DNA follows: TGTGCCAGCACCCGGGTCCAGGGGACCCAGTACTTC. It codes for CASTRVQGTQYF.

The chain carries TRBV9 and TRBJ2-1; 10 nucleotides agree with TRBD2. Per germline, CDR1 SGDLS and CDR2 YYNGEE. V was clipped by 0 bases and J by 4 bases; unmatched bases: 13. The CDR3 contains 19 residues. DNA of the CDR3: TGTGCCAGCAGCGTAGGTACTAGCGGGGAGTTATCCCCATACAATGAGCAGTTCTTC. This encodes CASSVGTSGELSPYNEQFF.

The rearrangement joins TRBV4-3 to TRBJ2-1; TRBD2 agrees at 11 bases. The CDR3 contains 17 residues. Germline CDR1 and CDR2: LGHNA and YSLEER. V lost 4 bases and J lost 6; bases outside the gene matches: 11. This chain's CDR3 is CASSRYYSGRAGNEQFF. The CDR3 nucleotides read TGCGCCAGCAGCCGGTATTATAGCGGGAGGGCCGGCAATGAGCAGTTCTTC.

This clone appeared a single time. The chain carries TRBV19 and TRBJ1-2; TRBD1 aligns across 8 bases. V shed 4 bases, J shed 12 bases, and the junction held 13 bases outside the gene matches. CDR1 and CDR2 (germline): LNHDA, SQIVND (reference sequence). This CDR3 has 14 residues. CDR3 in DNA: TGTGCCAGTAGTAGGGCGCAGGGGGCGATCTCTAACACCTTC. The encoded protein is CASSRAQGAISNTF.

The genes are TRBV2 and TRBJ2-1; 9 bases match TRBD2. Germline V gives CDR1 SNHLY, CDR2 FYNNEI. V was pared by 4 bases and J by 4 bases, with 11 bases of the junction left unmatched. CDR3 size: 17 residues. The CDR3, as DNA: TGTGCCAGCAGTGGACCTAAGACTAGCGGACCATACAATGAGCAGTTCTTC. This translates into CASSGPKTSGPYNEQFF.

For this clone: Other nucleotide sequences from this sample produce the same CDR3. V is TRBV4-1 and J is TRBJ2-5; the match to TRBD2 covers 11 bases. The V and J ends lost 0 bases and 4 bases, in that order; junction bases with no gene match: 1. This CDR3 has 15 amino acids. Germline CDR1 reads MGHRA; CDR2 reads YSYEKL. CDR3 coding DNA: TGCGCCAGCAGCCAAGACGGACTAGCGGGAGAGACCCAGTACTTC. Its protein is CASSQDGLAGETQYF.

V and J are TRBV10-2 and TRBJ2-5, with D tentatively TRBD1 (6 bases). The CDR3 extends over 13 amino acids. The ends were cut back, 5 bases at V and 3 bases at J, with 10 bases in the middle. CDR1 and CDR2 (germline): WSHSY, SAAADI. The chain's CDR3 is CASSRAGEETQYF. The CDR3 DNA reads as TGCGCCAGCAGTCGCGCAGGGGAAGAGACCCAGTACTTC.

This chain's CDR3 is CASSTRTVDGYTF. The DNA of the CDR3 is TGTGCCAGCAGCACCAGGACAGTCGATGGCTACACCTTC. This rearrangement joins TRBV7-8 to TRBJ1-2, with D possibly being TRBD1 (6 bases). V lost 5 bases to trimming and J lost 6 bases, with 13 bases between them. The germline gives CDR1 SGHVS, CDR2 FQNEAQ. This CDR3 is 13 amino acids long. The full variable domain, with the rest looked up from reference TRBV7-8 and TRBJ1-2, is GAGVSQSPRYKVAKRGQDVALRCDPISGHVSLFWYQQALGQGPEFLTYFQNEAQLDKSGLPSDRFFAERPEGSVSTLKIQRTQQEDSAVYLCASSTRTVDGYTFGSGTRLTVV.

The chain has TRBV29-1 and TRBJ1-2; perhaps TRBD1 as D (6 bases). Trimming removed 6 bases at V and 4 bases at J, with 15 bases between. This CDR3 has 13 residues. Per the germline V gene, CDR1 is SQVTM and CDR2 is ANQGSEA. CDR3 sequence: CSVIQGLSYGYTF. CDR3 sequence (DNA): TGCAGCGTGATACAGGGATTGTCCTATGGCTACACCTTC.

The J gene is TRBJ2-2, the V gene TRBV9, with a tentative D call TRBD1 (6 bases). Germline V CDR1 and CDR2: SGDLS, YYNGEE. Trimming took 3 bases from V and 1 from J, leaving 10 bases between them. This CDR3 has 15 residues. CDR3 coding DNA: TGTGCCAGCAGCGATGGGGGCCAGAACACCGGGGAGCTGTTTTTT. Amino acids: CASSDGGQNTGELFF.

The V call is TRBV5-5, the J call TRBJ2-1; D not resolved. Germline V gives CDR1 SGHKS, CDR2 YYEKEE (reference sequence). Trimming removed 0 bases at V and 0 bases at J, with 7 bases between. The CDR3 consists of 15 residues. Here the CDR3 DNA reads TGTGCCAGCAGCTTGGTCTTTAACTCCTACAATGAGCAGTTCTTC. Translating it yields CASSLVFNSYNEQFF.

This clone appeared a single time. V and J are TRBV15 and TRBJ2-7; weak D call: TRBD2 (5 bases). The CDR3 is 14 amino acids. Per the germline V gene, CDR1 is LNHNV and CDR2 is YYDKDF (reference sequence). With 9 bases removed from V and 0 bases from J, the gap between germline ends came to 15 bases. DNA of the CDR3: TGTGCCACGAGGAGCGGCTCTAGCTCCTACGAGCAGTACGTC. Its protein product is CATRSGSSSYEQYV.

This rearrangement joins TRBV6-1 to TRBJ1-5; 7 positions agree with TRBD1. Germline loops: CDR1 MNHNS, CDR2 SASEGT. Germline trimming cut 6 bases from V and 3 bases from J; bases unmatched to any gene: 2. This CDR3 has 13 amino acids. The CDR3 region is CASRDRANQPQHF. CDR3 bases: TGTGCCAGCAGAGACAGGGCCAATCAGCCCCAGCATTTT.

The chain carries TRBV2 and TRBJ2-3; a weak D match, TRBD1 (6 bases). The CDR3 runs 16 residues. The V end was cut by 4 bases, the J end by 2 bases, with 16 bases between. The V gene's germline CDR1 is SNHLY and CDR2 FYNNEI. CDR3 nucleotides: TGTGCCAGCAGTGTTGGGACAACACCCTCCACAGATACGCAGTATTTT. Residues: CASSVGTTPSTDTQYF.

The chain employs TRBV11-2 and TRBJ1-6, with 8 bases that match TRBD1. After removal of 4 bases from V and 12 bases from J, the junction contained 11 bases not matched to a gene. Germline loops: CDR1 SGHAT, CDR2 FQNNGV. The CDR3 has 15 residues. In DNA, the CDR3 is TGTGCCAGCAGCTCCATCTTAGACAGGGGAGTACCCCTCCACTTT. This codes for CASSSILDRGVPLHF.

This clone was counted between two and nine times. V is TRBV5-6 and J is TRBJ2-5; D might be TRBD2 (7 bases). Germline CDR1 is SGHDT and CDR2 is YYEEEE. This CDR3 has 15 amino acids. V lost 6 bases and J 4 bases, leaving 19 bases between the germline ends. The CDR3 nucleotides are TGTGCCAGCAAGATGGGCGTGGGAGGGGGAGAGACCCAGTACTTC. Amino acid sequence: CASKMGVGGGETQYF.

CDR3 residues: CASSPSLAGGPNEQFF. Written as DNA, the CDR3 is TGTGCCAGCAGCCCCAGTTTAGCGGGAGGCCCCAATGAGCAGTTCTTC. The J gene is TRBJ2-1, the V gene TRBV6-4; TRBD2 matches at 10 bases. The CDR3 has 16 residues. From germline, CDR1 is MRHNA and CDR2 SNTAGT. J gave up 6 bases and V 6 bases, and 11 bases lay outside the gene matches.

A single count supports this clone. V usage is TRBV15 and J usage is TRBJ1-1; the D is unclear. The CDR3 is 15 residues long. Germline assignment: CDR1 LNHNV and CDR2 YYDKDF (reference sequence). Trimming removed 1 base from V and 5 bases from J, with 14 bases in between. CDR3 in DNA: TGTGCCACCAGCAGAGTCCAGGAGGGAAGAACTGAAGCTTTCTTT. It is translated as CATSRVQEGRTEAFF.

The V and J genes are TRBV7-7 and TRBJ2-5, with D unclear. Germline loops: CDR1 SSHAT, CDR2 FNYEAQ (reference sequence). V lost 0 bases to trimming and J lost 2 bases, with 7 bases between them. This CDR3 spans 14 amino acids. The CDR3, as DNA: TGTGCCAGCAGCTTAGCGCCCAGACAAGAGACCCAGTACTTC. It is translated as CASSLAPRQETQYF.